Following are 3 T cell receptor beta chains from one sample sequenced in a study of T-cell reconstitution after alpha-beta-depleted transplantation in children. The TCRbeta library was prepared with unique molecular identifiers. MiXCR, applied by TCRdb to the PCR reads, yields one record per CDR3 protein. The profile shows about 830,000 distinct CDR3 sequences, approximately 15% of them singletons. The sequences come from PBMCs, mostly from graft donor cells, collected 360 days after TCRalphabeta/CD19-depleted stem cell transplant. The receptor source for this set is a male patient under 18 who had a stem cell transplant for acute lymphoblastic leukemia, so the T cells may come from the graft donor.

This clonotype was counted many times. This chain uses TRBV12-3 or TRBV12-4 with TRBJ1-4, with 7 bases aligning to TRBD1. The CDR3 covers 15 residues. J lost 0 bases, V lost 6 bases, and 4 bases had no gene match. The CDR3 spells CASSSTGATNEKLFF. The CDR3 region has the DNA TGTGCCAGCAGCTCCACAGGGGCAACTAATGAAAAACTGTTTTTT.

This clonotype was observed a handful of times. The gene calls are TRBV9 and TRBJ2-3; D is ambiguous. The germline V and J ends were trimmed by 3 bases and 6 bases, with 11 bases remaining between them. CDR3 length: 13 residues. The V gene's germline CDR1 is SGDLS and CDR2 YYNGEE. The CDR3 is CASSEPPRDTQYF. DNA for the CDR3: TGTGCCAGCAGCGAACCACCGAGGGATACGCAGTATTTT. Drawing the rest from reference TRBV9 and TRBJ2-3, the complete variable domain is DSGVTQTPKHLITATGQRVTLRCSPRSGDLSVYWYQQSLDQGLQFLIQYYNGEERAKGNILERFSAQQFPDLHSELNLSSLELGDSALYFCASSEPPRDTQYFGPGTRLTVL.

The CDR3 sequence: CASSVSERFSTDTQYF. For the CDR3, the DNA is TGTGCCAGCAGCGTCTCCGAGCGTTTTAGCACAGATACGCAGTATTTT. The V call is TRBV6-1, the J call TRBJ2-3; D gene unclear. Germline CDR1 MNHNS, CDR2 SASEGT. V lost 6 bases, J lost 0 bases, and 16 bases lay in between. CDR3 length equals 16 residues.